This TCR beta chain emerged from a study of cytomegalovirus exposure and HLA in healthy donors. The germline CDR1 and CDR2 sequences are LNHNV and YYDKDF (reference sequence). The CDR3 runs 15 residues. PCR amplification relied on 60 Vbeta primers (plus 13 Jbeta primers). Here immunoSEQ multiplex PCR was the method, and the copy in TCRdb shows in-frame clones only, minus some. The data show around 190,000 clones, 70% to 90% seen once. Note on this clone: Its matching antigen is unknown.

Broader study findings: According to the study, roughly 180 TCR beta chains were cytomegalovirus-associated. A later analysis, which compared TCR beta chains of equal frequency, found the HLA-associated ones more clonally expanded. Of the V segments, some could not be distinguished, including TRBV6-2 and TRBV6-3, and were excluded. DRB1 had the most TCR associations and HLA-C the fewest, a later analysis found, with rates varying by HLA locus.

The chain links TRBV15 to TRBJ2-5; 10 bases match TRBD1. The J call may not be correct, given that the DNA end is closer to TRBJ2-7. The receptor was isolated from a young woman in good health and CMV-seronegative. Sequencing was performed on PBMCs. The CDR3, as DNA: TGTGCCACCAGCAGGCGGGACAGGGGAGGATACGAGCAGTACTTC. This translates into CATSRRDRGGYEQYF.